In its sample, the clone carrying this TCR beta chain was seen many times. The data were obtained in a study of T-cell reconstitution after alpha-beta-depleted transplantation in children. The CDR3 sequence is 17 residues long. Germline CDR1 reads SGHRS; CDR2 reads YFSETQ. The ends lost 3 bases at V and 7 bases at J; junction bases unmatched: 16. Preparation of the TCRbeta library involved a method that used unique molecular identifiers. TCRdb ran MiXCR on the PCR reads and lists one entry per CDR3 protein. In the table there are some 200,000 distinct CDR3 sequences, roughly 14% of which are singletons.

This specimen was PBMCs from the stem cell graft donor, taken from the stem cell graft. The chain joins TRBV5-1 to TRBJ1-1, with 9 bases aligning to TRBD1. This sequence was found in a human donor who donated a stem cell graft to a child with acute lymphoblastic leukemia. The CDR3 spells CASSWARTGDVVDEAFF. The CDR3 DNA reads as TGCGCCAGCAGCTGGGCCCGGACAGGGGATGTCGTTGATGAAGCTTTCTTT.